One and the same sample provided the 8 T cell receptor beta chains below, sequenced in a study of T cell responses to AZD1222 COVID-19 vaccine. Libraries were prepared by immunoSEQ multiplex PCR; TCRdb keeps only in-frame clonotypes and omits some of them. Of about 140,000 clones listed, about nine tenths were seen once; the top ten hold 1.7%. This sample comprised peripheral blood, obtained on day 0 of AZD1222 vaccination. The source is an adult in good health.

J is TRBJ2-7 and V is TRBV23-1; D possibly corresponds to TRBD1 (6 bases). TRBV23-1 is designated an ORF whose function remains uncertain. The V and J ends lost 7 bases and 0 bases respectively, with 13 bases between them. CDR3 length: 14 amino acids. CDR3 sequence: CASNDRRSSYEQYF. CDR3 nucleotides: TGCGCCAGCAATGACAGGAGAAGCTCCTACGAGCAGTACTTC.

V gene TRBV5-8 combines with J gene TRBJ2-1; TRBD1 might be the D (6 bases). This CDR3 has 13 residues. V lost 8 bases to trimming and J lost 7 bases, with 16 bases between them. Germline V gene sequence: CDR1 SGHTS, CDR2 YDEGEE. The CDR3 nucleotides are TGTGCCAGTTTTATAAACAGGGCAAATGAGCAGTTCTTC. Its translation is CASFINRANEQFF.

V gene TRBV2 combines with J gene TRBJ1-4, with TRBD1 identical over 9 bases. The V segment lost 7 bases and the J segment 8 bases; nucleotides outside the gene matches: 17. The CDR3 runs 17 residues. Germline values: CDR1 SNHLY, CDR2 FYNNEI. The CDR3 coding sequence is TGTGCCAGCAAAACCCCGGCGGAGGGACAGGGAAAGGAAAAACTGTTTTTT. Encoded protein: CASKTPAEGQGKEKLFF.

V usage is TRBV5-6 and J usage is TRBJ1-5; D remains unclear. V was trimmed by 1 base and J by 2 bases, leaving 4 bases between them. Germline CDR1 and CDR2: SGHDT and YYEEEE. CDR3 length: 13 amino acids. DNA of the CDR3: TGTGCCAGCAGCTTGCAGGGCAATCAGCCCCAGCATTTT. The encoded protein is CASSLQGNQPQHF.

The chain recombines TRBV5-4 with TRBJ2-7; the D gene is possibly TRBD2 (6 bases). This CDR3 contains 15 residues. V was shortened by 3 bases and J by 4 bases, with 17 bases between the two germline ends. Looked up from germline, CDR1 is SGHNT and CDR2 is YYREEE (reference sequence). In nucleotides, the CDR3 is TGTGCCAGCAGCTCCCCTCGGGAGAGCCTTTACGAGCAGTACTTC. This translates into CASSSPRESLYEQYF.

The rearrangement links TRBV4-1 to TRBJ2-1, with unresolved D. The CDR3 runs 14 residues. The V end lost 0 bases, the J end lost 3 bases, and 6 bases lay between the germline ends. CDR1 MGHRA and CDR2 YSYEKL come from the germline V gene. The CDR3 region is CASSQDGFYNEQFF. For the CDR3, the DNA is TGCGCCAGCAGCCAAGACGGCTTCTACAATGAGCAGTTCTTC.

The chain joins TRBV30 to TRBJ2-3; no firm D call. Trimming pared 0 bases from V and 3 bases from J, leaving 4 bases between. Per the germline V gene, CDR1 is GTSNPN and CDR2 is SVGIG (reference sequence). The CDR3 extends over 12 amino acids. CDR3 residues: CAWSVGTDTQYF. The CDR3 DNA reads as TGTGCCTGGAGTGTAGGGACAGATACGCAGTATTTT.

The chain carries TRBV19 and TRBJ1-5; TRBD1 might be the D (6 bases). Trimming shortened V by 7 bases and J by 2 bases, and 18 bases separated the two germline ends. The CDR3 covers 16 residues. Germline CDR1 is LNHDA and CDR2 is SQIVND (reference sequence). CDR3 nucleotide sequence: TGTGCCAGTACCCTAAGGGGGGCGCGGGGCAATCAGCCCCAGCATTTT. Its translation: CASTLRGARGNQPQHF. The entire variable domain, with the rest obtained from reference TRBV19 and TRBJ1-5, is as follows: DGGITQSPKYLFRKEGQNVTLSCEQNLNHDAMYWYRQDPGQGLRLIYYSQIVNDFQKGDIAEGYSVSREKKESFPLTVTSAQKNPTAFYLCASTLRGARGNQPQHFGDGTRLSIL.